A selection of T cell receptor beta chains follows, all from one sample in a study of early T cells in non-severe SARS-CoV-2 infection. From the 5' RACE reads, TCRdb called clonotypes with MiXCR, one entry per CDR3 protein. The table records about 64,000 distinct CDR3 sequences, roughly an eighth of them present only once. Sequencing was performed on whole blood, taken at baseline. The origin of the receptors is an adult who was a healthcare worker with PCR-confirmed SARS-CoV-2 infection or an uninfected control (not recorded which). CDR3s include the opening cysteine and the closing phenylalanine or tryptophan. D genes are given only for firm matches. Not all rows give a size; the values are once, few, many and, for expanded clones, a class.

j_call clone_size v_call d_call cdr3_length cdr3_nt cdr3_aa
TRBJ1-5 few TRBV6-2/TRBV6-3 . 17 TGTGCCAGCAGACCTGTCTTCGGTCTTGCTAGCAATCAGCCCCAGCATTTT CASRPVFGLASNQPQHF
TRBJ2-1 . TRBV12-3/TRBV12-4 . 12 TGTGCCAGCAGTTTTCCGAAAAATGAGCAGTTCTTC CASSFPKNEQFF
TRBJ1-1 many TRBV20-1 TRBD1 14 TGCAGTGCTACGACAGGGGTGGTGAACACTGAAGCTTTCTTT CSATTGVVNTEAFF
TRBJ2-1 few TRBV27 . 17 TGTGCCAGCAGTGTTATGAGTCTTGTACCTTACGACAATGAGCAGTTCTTC CASSVMSLVPYDNEQFF
TRBJ2-1 many TRBV5-1 . 12 TGCGCCAGCCAACTGGAGAACACCGAGCAGTTCTTC CASQLENTEQFF
TRBJ2-3 few TRBV10-3 TRBD2 14 TGTGCCATCAGCCAGACTAGCGGGGGTGATACGCAGTATTTT CAISQTSGGDTQYF
TRBJ2-1 . TRBV7-9 TRBD2 15 TGTGCCAGCAGCTTAATACTAGCGGGAAACAATGAGCAGTTCTTC CASSLILAGNNEQFF
TRBJ1-5 . TRBV15 . 13 TGTGCCACCAGCAGAGAGGCTCAGAAGCCCCAGCATTTT CATSREAQKPQHF
TRBJ1-1 . TRBV4-3 TRBD1 14 TGCGCCAGCAGCCATGGACAGGTGTCCACTGAAGCTTTCTTT CASSHGQVSTEAFF
TRBJ2-1 . TRBV20-1 TRBD2 16 TGCAGTGCTAGAGCCCCTAGCGGGGGGGCCCACAATGAGCAGTTCTTC CSARAPSGGAHNEQFF
TRBJ2-2 . TRBV4-3 TRBD1 18 TGCGCCAGCAGCCAACGCTTGTGGGGGACAGGGTCTGCCGGGGAGCTGTTTTTT CASSQRLWGTGSAGELFF
TRBJ1-1 few TRBV6-5 . 17 TGTGCCAGCAGTTCCCCGGGAGGGCGCGGTCGATACACTGAAGCTTTCTTT CASSSPGGRGRYTEAFF
TRBJ2-2 few TRBV2 . 16 TGTGCCAGCAGTGAACGGGGGACCGAAGTCACCGGGGAGCTGTTTTTT CASSERGTEVTGELFF
TRBJ1-1 . TRBV7-9 . 11 TGTGCCAGCAGCCCCGGTCCTGAAGCTTTCTTT CASSPGPEAFF
TRBJ2-1 . TRBV7-8 TRBD2 17 TGTGCCAGCAGCCTTTCCTTGGGCGGGAGCTCCTACAATGAGCAGTTCTTC CASSLSLGGSSYNEQFF
TRBJ2-3 few TRBV3-1 TRBD2 15 TGTGCCAGCAGCGTAACGGGAGGGCCATTAGATACGCAGTATTTT CASSVTGGPLDTQYF
TRBJ1-2 . TRBV5-1 . 13 TGCGCCAGCAGCTTGGACGGACTCTATGGCTACACCTTC CASSLDGLYGYTF
TRBJ2-2 . TRBV20-1 TRBD1 15 TGCAGTGCTCGGCCGAGACAGGGTAACACCGGGGAGCTGTTTTTT CSARPRQGNTGELFF
TRBJ1-1 . TRBV6-1 TRBD1 13 TGTGCCAGCCTCCGGGACAGGTACACTGAAGCTTTCTTT CASLRDRYTEAFF
TRBJ2-3 . TRBV5-1 TRBD2 17 TGCGCCAGCAGCTCCGGACTAGCGGGGGGACGGGTAGATACGCAGTATTTT CASSSGLAGGRVDTQYF
TRBJ2-2 . TRBV2 . 14 TGTGCCAGCAACCTGCTCCATAACACCGGGGAGCTGTTTTTT CASNLLHNTGELFF
TRBJ2-1 . TRBV5-4 . 15 TGTGCCAGCAGTCCCCGGGACGGGGGGCGGAATGAGCAGTTCTTC CASSPRDGGRNEQFF
TRBJ2-3 few TRBV27 TRBD2 15 TGTGCCAGCAGTTGGACTAGCGGGGAGCTAGGTACGCAGTATTTT CASSWTSGELGTQYF
TRBJ1-1 . TRBV12-5 . 12 TGTGCTAGTGGTTGGATGAACACTGAAGCTTTCTTT CASGWMNTEAFF
TRBJ2-1 few TRBV12-5 . 16 TGTGCTAGTGGTTTGCCGTATGGGACCACTCTCAATGAGCAGTTCTTC CASGLPYGTTLNEQFF
TRBJ2-2 . TRBV27 . 16 TGTGCCAGCAGCCCTCCGGGGCTTCGTAACACCGGGGAGCTGTTTTTT CASSPPGLRNTGELFF
TRBJ1-1 many TRBV6-5 . 12 TGTGCCAGCAGTTACTCCGGGTCAGAGGCTTTCTTT CASSYSGSEAFF
TRBJ1-1 few TRBV28 . 14 TGTGCCAGCACCAAGACGGACGGATTTCTTGAAGCTTTCTTT CASTKTDGFLEAFF
TRBJ1-2 few TRBV28 TRBD1 14 TGTGCCAGCAGCCTCGCCGACAGGGGCTATGGCTACACCTTC CASSLADRGYGYTF
TRBJ2-1 many TRBV6-2/TRBV6-3 TRBD2 14 TGTGCCAGCAGTTACACTAGCGGGATAGGGGAGCAGTTCTTC CASSYTSGIGEQFF
TRBJ2-7 many TRBV4-3 . 14 TGCGCCAGCAGCCCCGCCGAGAGCTCCTACGAGCAGTACTTC CASSPAESSYEQYF
TRBJ2-3 few TRBV7-9 TRBD2 18 TGTGCCAGCAGCGGTCCCGGGACTAGCGGGAGATTCTCGGATACGCAGTATTTT CASSGPGTSGRFSDTQYF
TRBJ1-4 few TRBV7-2 . 17 TGTGCCAGCAGCTTAGCTACAGGGATTGCAACTAATGAAAAACTGTTTTTT CASSLATGIATNEKLFF
TRBJ1-2 few TRBV29-1 . 14 TGCAGCGCCGCCGGAGACAGTACGGTCTATGGCTACACCTTC CSAAGDSTVYGYTF
TRBJ2-3 . TRBV7-7 TRBD1 14 TGTGCCAGCAGCTTAGCAGGGACAGCAGATACGCAGTATTTT CASSLAGTADTQYF
TRBJ2-7 . TRBV18 TRBD1 14 TGTGCCAGCTCCCGGGACAGGGAGAGCTACGAGCAGTACTTC CASSRDRESYEQYF
TRBJ2-1 . TRBV11-2 . 15 TGTGCCAGCAGCTTACGTCCTAGCTCCTACAATGAGCAGTTCTTC CASSLRPSSYNEQFF
TRBJ2-3 many TRBV28 . 16 TGTGCCAGCAGTTTCAATATGGGGGAGGCGGCAGATACGCAGTATTTT CASSFNMGEAADTQYF
TRBJ2-1 . TRBV29-1 . 15 TGCAGCGGGAAACTAGGGCACTTAAGGAGCAATGAGCAGTTCTTC CSGKLGHLRSNEQFF
TRBJ2-3 few TRBV19 . 13 TGTGCCAGTAGTATAGCCGTTGCGGATACGCAGTATTTT CASSIAVADTQYF
TRBJ2-3 . TRBV11-2 TRBD2 15 TGTGCCAGCAGCTCTGAGCGGGGACCCACAGATACGCAGTATTTT CASSSERGPTDTQYF
TRBJ1-6 few TRBV21-1 . 19 TGTGCCAGCTCCCCCCGGGACAGGGAAGATCCCTCCTATAATTCACCCCTCCACTTT CASSPRDREDPSYNSPLHF
TRBJ2-1 few TRBV4-3 TRBD2 18 TGCGCCAGCAGCCGTCAGACAGCGGGGACTAGCGGGAACAATGAGCAGTTCTTC CASSRQTAGTSGNNEQFF
TRBJ2-7 . TRBV6-2/TRBV6-3 . 15 TGTGCCAGCGGACGGACGGAGAGACGAACCTACGAGCAGTACTTC CASGRTERRTYEQYF
TRBJ2-1 . TRBV11-2 . 14 TGTGCCAGCAGCTTAACAGAGTCCTACAATGAGCAGTTCTTC CASSLTESYNEQFF
TRBJ1-3 few TRBV12-3/TRBV12-4 . 14 TGTGCCAGCAGTTTTCAAGGGGTTGGAAACACCATATATTTT CASSFQGVGNTIYF
TRBJ2-1 few TRBV27 . 18 TGTGCCAGCAGTTTACTTCCAAACTCGGACAGTCGGGGCAATGAGCAGTTCTTC CASSLLPNSDSRGNEQFF
TRBJ2-3 . TRBV6-2/TRBV6-3 . 14 TGTGCCAGCAGTTATAGGGAGACCACAGATACGCAGTATTTT CASSYRETTDTQYF
TRBJ2-3 few TRBV5-5 . 13 TGTGCCAGCAGCTTAACCCCAAGGCATACGCAGTATTTT CASSLTPRHTQYF
TRBJ1-5 few TRBV6-4 . 15 TGTGCCAGCAGTCGGGACGGGTCTAGCAATCAGCCCCAGCATTTT CASSRDGSSNQPQHF
TRBJ1-2 . TRBV27 TRBD1 15 TGTGCCAGCAGTGTCGGACAGGATGCTAACTATGGCTACACCTTC CASSVGQDANYGYTF
TRBJ2-1 many TRBV6-6 . 15 TGTGCCAGCAGTTACTCGAATGCGCCCACAAATGAGCAGTTCTTC CASSYSNAPTNEQFF
TRBJ2-4 many TRBV12-3/TRBV12-4 . 16 TGTGCCAGCAGCCCTGGGGGGTCCGCGGCCAAAAACATTCAGTACTTC CASSPGGSAAKNIQYF
TRBJ2-7 . TRBV11-2 . 15 TGTGCCAGCAGCTTTCCCCACCAGGAGTCCTACGAGCAGTACTTC CASSFPHQESYEQYF
TRBJ2-4 . TRBV20-1 . 13 TGCAGTGCTTACAACAGAACCGAAAACATTCAGTACTTC CSAYNRTENIQYF
TRBJ2-7 . TRBV7-9 TRBD1 14 TGTGCCAGCAGTTGGGACAGGACTTCCTACGAGCAGTACTTC CASSWDRTSYEQYF
TRBJ1-1 . TRBV19 . 17 TGTGCCAGTACCCACGGAGGGGCCCGGGAAGTGATCACTGAAGCTTTCTTT CASTHGGAREVITEAFF
TRBJ1-6 few TRBV5-1 . 18 TGCGCCAGCAGCTTGTCTGTTACGGGACTGGGTGATAATTCACCCCTCCACTTT CASSLSVTGLGDNSPLHF
TRBJ1-2 . TRBV2 TRBD1 14 TGTGCCAGCACACGGAGGGGGCGGGACTATGGCTACACCTTC CASTRRGRDYGYTF
TRBJ2-7 many TRBV12-3/TRBV12-4 . 14 TGTGCCAGCAGTTTGGGCCAGGGGCTTTACGAGCAGTACTTC CASSLGQGLYEQYF